The clone carrying this TCR beta chain was picked up many times. No antigen is known for it. The source of the sample is a study of sequential checkpoint blockade in melanoma. Study-level points and caveats: Response in arm A was associated with pretreatment TIL clonality.

The CDR3 extends over 14 amino acids. Unmatched junction bases numbered 5, after V lost 4 bases and J lost 8 bases. Germline assignment: CDR1 SGHNT and CDR2 YENEEA. TCRdb's table, derived via immunoSEQ multiplex PCR, lists solely in-frame clones and lacks some. Among 7,000 to 9,500 clones listed, 20% to 25% were seen once. As to treatment: randomized to nivolumab then ipilimumab (arm A) or the reverse (arm B). None of the patients previously received DNA-damaging chemotherapy. Sequencing was performed on tumor tissue (inferred from file names), taken from a patient given nivolumab and ipilimumab in sequence. The clonotype comes from a human donor with melanoma. The J gene is TRBJ1-2, the V gene TRBV11-3, with TRBD1 matching over 12 bases. CDR3 protein: CASSSGQGALGYTF. Written as DNA, the CDR3 is TGTGCCAGCAGCTCGGGACAGGGGGCGTTGGGCTACACCTTC. The full variable domain, rest sourced from reference TRBV11-3 and TRBJ1-2, is EAGVVQSPRYKIIEKKQPVAFWCNPISGHNTLYWYLQNLGQGPELLIRYENEEAVDDSQLPKDRFSAERLKGVDSTLKIQPAELGDSAVYLCASSSGQGALGYTFGSGTRLTVV.